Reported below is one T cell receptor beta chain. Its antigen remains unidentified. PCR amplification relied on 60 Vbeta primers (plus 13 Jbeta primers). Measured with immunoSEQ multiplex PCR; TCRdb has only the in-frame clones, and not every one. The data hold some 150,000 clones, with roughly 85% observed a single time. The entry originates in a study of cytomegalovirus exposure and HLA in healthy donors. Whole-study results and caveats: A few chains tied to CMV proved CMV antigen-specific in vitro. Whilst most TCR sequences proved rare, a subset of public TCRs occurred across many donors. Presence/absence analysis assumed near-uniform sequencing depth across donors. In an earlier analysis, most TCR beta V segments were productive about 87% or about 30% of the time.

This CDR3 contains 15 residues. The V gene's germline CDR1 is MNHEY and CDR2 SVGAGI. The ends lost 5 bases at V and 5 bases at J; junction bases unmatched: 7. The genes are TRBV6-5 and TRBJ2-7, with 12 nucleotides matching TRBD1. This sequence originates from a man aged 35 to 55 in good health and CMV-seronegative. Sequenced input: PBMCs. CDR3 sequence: CASSLTGTGGNEQYF. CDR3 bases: TGTGCCAGCAGTCTTACCGGGACAGGGGGCAACGAGCAGTACTTC.